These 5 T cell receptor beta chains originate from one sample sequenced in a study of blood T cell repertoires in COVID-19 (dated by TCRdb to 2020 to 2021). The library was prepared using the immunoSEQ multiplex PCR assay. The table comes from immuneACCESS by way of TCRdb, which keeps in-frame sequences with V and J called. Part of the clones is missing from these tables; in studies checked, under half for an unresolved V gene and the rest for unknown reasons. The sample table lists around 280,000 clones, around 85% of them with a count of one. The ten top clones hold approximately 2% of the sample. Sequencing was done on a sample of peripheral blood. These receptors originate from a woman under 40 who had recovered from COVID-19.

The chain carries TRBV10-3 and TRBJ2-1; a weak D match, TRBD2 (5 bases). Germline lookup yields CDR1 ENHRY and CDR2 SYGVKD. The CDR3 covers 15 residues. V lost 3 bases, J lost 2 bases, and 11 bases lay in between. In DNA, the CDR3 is TGTGCCATCAGTGATAGACTACAAACCTACAATGAGCAGTTCTTC. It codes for CAISDRLQTYNEQFF.

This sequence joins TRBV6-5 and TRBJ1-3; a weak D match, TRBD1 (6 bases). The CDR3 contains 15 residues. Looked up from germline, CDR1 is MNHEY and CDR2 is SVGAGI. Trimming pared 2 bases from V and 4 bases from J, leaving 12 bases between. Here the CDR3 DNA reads TGTGCCAGCAGTTACCAAGGGACAACCGGAAACACCATATATTTT. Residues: CASSYQGTTGNTIYF.

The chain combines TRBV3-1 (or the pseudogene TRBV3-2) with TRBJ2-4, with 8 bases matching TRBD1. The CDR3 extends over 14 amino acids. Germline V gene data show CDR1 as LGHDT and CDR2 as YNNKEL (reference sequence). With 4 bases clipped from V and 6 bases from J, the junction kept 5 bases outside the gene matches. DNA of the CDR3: TGTGCCAGCAGCCTCGACAGGGGCGGAAACATTCAGTACTTC. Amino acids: CASSLDRGGNIQYF.

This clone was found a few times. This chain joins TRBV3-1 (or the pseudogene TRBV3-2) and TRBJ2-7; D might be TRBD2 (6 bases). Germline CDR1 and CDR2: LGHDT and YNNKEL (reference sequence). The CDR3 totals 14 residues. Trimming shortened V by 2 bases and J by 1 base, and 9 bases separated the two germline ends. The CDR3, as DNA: TGTGCCAGCAGCCAATTCGCGGGGTCCTACGAGCAGTACTTC. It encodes CASSQFAGSYEQYF.

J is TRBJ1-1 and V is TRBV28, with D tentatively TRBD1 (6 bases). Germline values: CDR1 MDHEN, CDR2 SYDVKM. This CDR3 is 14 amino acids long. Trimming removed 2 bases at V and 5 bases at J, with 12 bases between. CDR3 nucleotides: TGTGCCAGCAGTTTAGACAACAGGGAGACTGAAGCTTTCTTT. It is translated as CASSLDNRETEAFF.